A single sample gave rise to the 3 T cell receptor beta chains below, sequenced in a study of identical twins. TCRdb re-called the 5' RACE reads through MiXCR, storing one row per CDR3 protein. There are hundreds of thousands of distinct CDR3 sequences in the sample; over 15% occur only once, and around 13% lies in the top ten. The same data also contributed to another study, on T cells expressing NK-cell markers.

The sequenced sample consisted of PBMCs. These receptors were taken from a woman aged 18-29 years in good health.

The gene calls are TRBV5-1 and TRBJ2-7; 9 bases match TRBD2. Germline-derived CDR1 and CDR2 are SGHRS and YFSETQ. This CDR3 contains 15 residues. Losses at the gene ends were 1 base for V and 4 bases for J; bases not matched to a gene: 6. The CDR3 here is CASSLLPSGDYEQYF. In nucleotides, the CDR3 is TGCGCCAGCAGCTTGCTTCCTAGCGGGGATTACGAGCAGTACTTC.

CDR3: CADKPWPKVETQYF. The CDR3, as DNA: TGTGCCGATAAACCCTGGCCGAAGGTAGAGACCCAGTACTTC. The chain combines TRBV19 with TRBJ2-5; no clear D. The V gene lost 11 bases and the J gene lost 4 bases, with 20 bases spanning the gap. CDR3 size: 14 residues. CDR1 LNHDA and CDR2 SQIVND come from the germline V gene (reference sequence).

In this sample, this clonotype turned up a few times. This CDR3 reads CASSFRQAGSYEQYF. The CDR3 region has the DNA TGTGCCAGCAGTTTTCGGCAGGCAGGCTCCTACGAGCAGTACTTC. The rearrangement uses TRBV12-3 or TRBV12-4 and TRBJ2-7, with unresolved D. This CDR3 contains 15 residues. V lost 3 bases and J lost 0, with 12 bases in between.